Listed below are T cell receptor beta chains from one sample, sequenced in a study of blood T cell repertoires in COVID-19. Measured with immunoSEQ multiplex PCR; TCRdb has only the in-frame clones, and not every one. The data show around 20,000 clones, about nine tenths seen once. Specimen: peripheral blood. Receptors were obtained from a man in his sixties or seventies with active COVID-19. Each CDR3 is given with its conserved first and last residue. The order of the fields is J gene, CDR3 length, clone size, D gene, V gene, CDR3 protein, CDR3 DNA. D genes are given only for firm matches. Size is omitted from some rows. Given values are once, few, many or a class for expanded clones.

>TRBJ2-2|13|.|.|TRBV9
CASSVASTGELFF
TGTGCCAGCAGCGTAGCGAGCACCGGGGAGCTGTTTTTT
>TRBJ2-4|18|.|TRBD1|TRBV15
CATSRGSGQGLAKNIQYF
TGTGCCACCAGCAGAGGATCGGGACAGGGGTTGGCCAAAAACATTCAGTACTTC
>TRBJ1-5|14|.|.|TRBV21-1
CASSKSPEIFPQHF
TGTGCCAGCAGCAAATCCCCGGAGATATTTCCCCAGCATTTT
>TRBJ2-7|14|.|.|TRBV4-3
CASSEVQGAYEQYF
TGCGCCAGCAGCGAGGTACAGGGAGCCTACGAGCAGTACTTC
>TRBJ2-7|13|.|.|TRBV7-2
CASSLSRGYEQYF
TGTGCCAGCAGCTTATCCAGGGGCTACGAGCAGTACTTC
>TRBJ2-3|14|once|.|TRBV4-1
CASSQGGGTDTQYF
TGCGCCAGCAGCCAGGGCGGGGGCACAGATACGCAGTATTTT
>TRBJ2-5|15|.|.|TRBV14
CASSQGVGVKETQYF
TGTGCCAGCAGCCAAGGGGTCGGAGTCAAGGAGACCCAGTACTTC
>TRBJ2-3|15|.|.|TRBV9
CASSDRSTSTDTQYF
TGTGCCAGCAGCGACCGATCGACTAGCACAGATACGCAGTATTTT
>TRBJ2-7|18|.|TRBD2|TRBV7-6
CASSLYPTTSGSYYEQYF
TGTGCCAGCAGCTTATACCCTACCACTAGCGGGAGTTACTACGAGCAGTACTTC
>TRBJ1-1|16|.|TRBD1|TRBV3-1/TRBV3-2
CASSQGDRGLIAEAFF
TGTGCCAGCAGCCAAGGGGACAGGGGGCTTATCGCTGAAGCTTTCTTT
>TRBJ1-5|16|once|TRBD1|TRBV7-9
CASSSPGQGVNQPQHF
TGTGCCAGCAGCTCTCCGGGACAGGGAGTAAATCAGCCCCAGCATTTT
>TRBJ1-1|16|.|.|TRBV6-6
CASSYSPQTQSTEAFF
TGTGCCAGCAGTTACTCGCCACAAACCCAATCCACTGAAGCTTTCTTT
>TRBJ2-7|18|.|TRBD1|TRBV9
CASSVGVTGSSRSYEQYF
TGTGCCAGCAGCGTAGGTGTGACAGGGTCCTCGAGGTCCTACGAGCAGTACTTC
>TRBJ1-1|16|.|TRBD1|TRBV25-1
CASSDLRQGGDTEAFF
TGTGCCAGCAGTGACTTAAGACAGGGGGGGGACACTGAAGCTTTCTTT
>TRBJ1-3|14|.|TRBD1|TRBV18
CASSPETGENTIYF
TGTGCCAGCTCACCGGAGACAGGGGAAAACACCATATATTTT
>TRBJ1-1|14|.|TRBD1|TRBV9
CASSVTGGPTEAFF
TGTGCCAGCAGTGTTACAGGGGGACCCACTGAAGCTTTCTTT
>TRBJ1-5|18|.|TRBD1|TRBV6-2/TRBV6-3
CASRYRDRGGMGNQPQHF
TGTGCCAGCAGGTACCGGGACAGGGGCGGAATGGGCAATCAGCCCCAGCATTTT
>TRBJ1-5|16|few|TRBD1|TRBV4-1
CASSDLTGDSNQPQHF
TGCGCCAGCAGCGACCTGACAGGGGATAGCAATCAGCCCCAGCATTTT
>TRBJ2-6|16|.|TRBD2|TRBV15
CATSKRGSSGANVLTF
TGTGCCACCAGCAAGCGGGGCTCCTCTGGGGCCAACGTCCTGACTTTC
>TRBJ2-5|16|.|.|TRBV5-8
CASSLGLAQVPETQYF
TGTGCCAGCAGCTTGGGGCTAGCCCAGGTCCCAGAGACCCAGTACTTC
>TRBJ2-5|17|.|.|TRBV9
CASSLALLAGVQETQYF
TGTGCCAGCAGCTTAGCCTTGTTGGCAGGGGTCCAAGAGACCCAGTACTTC
>TRBJ2-3|15|.|TRBD2|TRBV28
CASSSPRRGGDTQYF
TGTGCCAGCAGTTCCCCTCGCCGGGGGGGAGATACGCAGTATTTT
>TRBJ1-2|13|once|.|TRBV9
CASSATSNYGYTF
TGTGCCAGCAGCGCGACATCCAACTATGGCTACACCTTC
>TRBJ1-5|14|.|.|TRBV19
CASSIDTGNQPQHF
TGTGCCAGTAGTATTGACACTGGAAATCAGCCCCAGCATTTT
>TRBJ1-4|14|.|TRBD1|TRBV11-2
CASSRGQVREKLFF
TGTGCCAGCAGCCGGGGACAGGTGCGCGAAAAACTGTTTTTT
>TRBJ2-1|19|.|TRBD2|TRBV6-2/TRBV6-3
CASSYSTSGGAGTYNEQFF
TGTGCCAGCAGTTACTCGACTAGCGGGGGGGCAGGCACCTACAATGAGCAGTTCTTC
>TRBJ2-3|17|few|.|TRBV9
CASSVASNREGTDTQYF
TGTGCCAGCAGCGTAGCTTCGAACAGGGAGGGGACAGATACGCAGTATTTT
>TRBJ1-4|15|.|TRBD1|TRBV5-1
CASSWGQGVDEKLFF
TGCGCCAGCAGCTGGGGACAGGGGGTAGATGAAAAACTGTTTTTT
>TRBJ2-7|15|.|.|TRBV28
CASRLGLSRAYEQYF
TGTGCCAGCAGGCTAGGACTCTCGAGGGCCTACGAGCAGTACTTC